This TCR beta chain emerged from a study of blood T cell repertoires in COVID-19. TCRdb's copy holds only in-frame clones and misses some; the assay was immunoSEQ multiplex PCR. Of under 85,000 clones listed, around 87% are singletons. The sample consisted of peripheral blood. This TCR came from a human donor in a cohort sampled during active COVID-19.

This CDR3 reads CASSRRLMTGELFF. The CDR3 DNA reads as TGTGCCAGCAGCCGGAGGCTGATGACCGGGGAGCTGTTTTTT. V is TRBV5-5 and J is TRBJ2-2, with D perhaps TRBD2 (5 bases). Looked up from germline, CDR1 is SGHKS and CDR2 is YYEKEE (reference sequence). Trimming removed 4 bases from V and 5 bases from J, with 12 bases in between. The CDR3 contains 14 residues.